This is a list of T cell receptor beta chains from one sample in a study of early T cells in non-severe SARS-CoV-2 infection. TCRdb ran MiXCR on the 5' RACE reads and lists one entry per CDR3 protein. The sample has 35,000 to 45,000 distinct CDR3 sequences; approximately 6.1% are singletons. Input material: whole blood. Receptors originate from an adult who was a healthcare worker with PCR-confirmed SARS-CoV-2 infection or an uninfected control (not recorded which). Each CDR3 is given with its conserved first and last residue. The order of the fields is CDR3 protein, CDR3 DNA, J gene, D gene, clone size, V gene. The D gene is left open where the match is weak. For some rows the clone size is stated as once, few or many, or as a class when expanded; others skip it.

CDR3: CASTLTGDNQPQHF
DNA: TGTGCCAGCACCCTGACAGGGGACAATCAGCCCCAGCATTTT
J: TRBJ1-5
D: TRBD1
size: -
V: TRBV12-3/TRBV12-4

CDR3: CASSPNPRQQSTDTQYF
DNA: TGTGCCAGCAGCCCCAACCCGAGACAGCAAAGCACAGATACGCAGTATTTT
J: TRBJ2-3
D: -
size: many
V: TRBV5-4

CDR3: CASSSPGLAGTDTQYF
DNA: TGTGCCAGCAGCTCGCCGGGACTAGCGGGGACAGATACGCAGTATTTT
J: TRBJ2-3
D: TRBD2
size: few
V: TRBV7-9

CDR3: CASSLTGVQELFF
DNA: TGTGCCAGCAGCCTAACAGGGGTACAGGAGCTGTTTTTT
J: TRBJ2-2
D: TRBD1
size: few
V: TRBV7-2

CDR3: CATSNADTEAFF
DNA: TGTGCCACCAGTAATGCGGACACTGAAGCTTTCTTT
J: TRBJ1-1
D: -
size: many
V: TRBV24-1

CDR3: CASSLAGLAGVAKNIQYF
DNA: TGTGCCAGCAGCTTAGCCGGACTAGCGGGGGTAGCCAAAAACATTCAGTACTTC
J: TRBJ2-4
D: TRBD2
size: many
V: TRBV7-2

CDR3: CSARRRAGGYEQYF
DNA: TGCAGTGCTAGACGCAGGGCAGGTGGCTACGAGCAGTACTTC
J: TRBJ2-7
D: -
size: many
V: TRBV20-1

CDR3: CASSQTGALYEQYF
DNA: TGCGCCAGCAGCCAAACAGGGGCCCTCTACGAGCAGTACTTC
J: TRBJ2-7
D: TRBD1
size: many
V: TRBV5-1

CDR3: CASSYPTGEAGANVLTF
DNA: TGTGCCAGCAGTTACCCAACAGGGGAGGCTGGGGCCAACGTCCTGACTTTC
J: TRBJ2-6
D: -
size: many
V: TRBV6-2/TRBV6-3

CDR3: CASSIPGTGRHEQYF
DNA: TGTGCCAGCAGCATACCCGGGACAGGGAGGCACGAGCAGTACTTC
J: TRBJ2-7
D: TRBD1
size: few
V: TRBV5-4

CDR3: CASSSGPRAGQETQYF
DNA: TGTGCCAGCAGCTCGGGACCACGGGCGGGACAAGAGACCCAGTACTTC
J: TRBJ2-5
D: -
size: many
V: TRBV7-2

CDR3: CSVHFMAAVNSPLHF
DNA: TGCAGTGTCCATTTCATGGCGGCAGTGAATTCACCCCTCCACTTT
J: TRBJ1-6
D: -
size: many
V: TRBV20-1

CDR3: CASSYTGTGLGEQYF
DNA: TGTGCCAGCAGTTATACCGGGACAGGGTTGGGGGAGCAGTACTTC
J: TRBJ2-7
D: TRBD1
size: -
V: TRBV6-6

CDR3: CASSYGQGPNTIYF
DNA: TGCGCCAGCAGCTACGGACAGGGCCCAAACACCATATATTTT
J: TRBJ1-3
D: TRBD1
size: many
V: TRBV5-1

CDR3: CASSLRLSPLHF
DNA: TGTGCCAGTAGTTTAAGGCTTTCACCCCTCCACTTT
J: TRBJ1-6
D: -
size: few
V: TRBV19

CDR3: CASSIRITGGTSNQPQHF
DNA: TGTGCCAGTAGCATCAGGATTACAGGGGGAACGAGCAATCAGCCCCAGCATTTT
J: TRBJ1-5
D: TRBD1
size: -
V: TRBV19

CDR3: CSARPGQSNTEAFF
DNA: TGCAGTGCTAGACCTGGACAGTCGAACACTGAAGCTTTCTTT
J: TRBJ1-1
D: -
size: many
V: TRBV20-1

CDR3: CASSRDLTDTIYF
DNA: TGTGCCAGCTCACGGGACCTCACGGACACCATATATTTT
J: TRBJ1-3
D: -
size: -
V: TRBV28

CDR3: CASSWIRGRGSPLHF
DNA: TGTGCCAGCAGTTGGATCCGGGGGCGTGGTTCACCCCTCCACTTT
J: TRBJ1-6
D: -
size: many
V: TRBV28

CDR3: CASSSGTGIGEQYF
DNA: TGTGCCAGCAGCTCGGGGACAGGGATTGGCGAGCAGTACTTC
J: TRBJ2-7
D: TRBD1
size: many
V: TRBV7-2

CDR3: CASSLDPRQGGYEQYF
DNA: TGTGCCAGCAGCTTAGACCCCCGGCAGGGAGGCTACGAGCAGTACTTC
J: TRBJ2-7
D: -
size: -
V: TRBV13

CDR3: CASSLPYDMPPGQGLRGANVLTF
DNA: TGTGCCAGCAGTTTACCCTATGACATGCCCCCGGGACAGGGCCTGAGAGGGGCCAACGTCCTGACTTTC
J: TRBJ2-6
D: TRBD1
size: -
V: TRBV12-3/TRBV12-4

CDR3: CAISESGGPWSYGYTF
DNA: TGTGCCATCAGTGAGTCCGGAGGACCGTGGTCCTATGGCTACACCTTC
J: TRBJ1-2
D: -
size: few
V: TRBV10-3

CDR3: CSAPIRPGRGETQYF
DNA: TGCAGTGCCCCAATTCGACCAGGGCGGGGAGAGACCCAGTACTTC
J: TRBJ2-5
D: -
size: many
V: TRBV20-1

CDR3: CASSLSTLGADTQYF
DNA: TGTGCCAGCAGTTTATCAACTCTGGGGGCAGATACGCAGTATTTT
J: TRBJ2-3
D: -
size: -
V: TRBV12-3/TRBV12-4

CDR3: CASSDSFDSSYNEQFF
DNA: TGTGCCAGCAGTGACTCTTTCGACAGCTCCTACAATGAGCAGTTCTTC
J: TRBJ2-1
D: -
size: many
V: TRBV6-4

CDR3: CASALAGATDTQYF
DNA: TGTGCCAGCGCCTTAGCGGGAGCCACAGATACGCAGTATTTT
J: TRBJ2-3
D: TRBD2
size: many
V: TRBV2

CDR3: CSARDRGLSTDNEQFF
DNA: TGCAGTGCTCGGGACAGGGGGCTTTCCACTGACAATGAGCAGTTCTTC
J: TRBJ2-1
D: TRBD1
size: many
V: TRBV20-1

CDR3: CASSEATGVLATQYF
DNA: TGCGCCAGCAGTGAAGCGACAGGCGTCCTCGCTACGCAGTATTTT
J: TRBJ2-3
D: -
size: many
V: TRBV10-2

CDR3: CSASGRLAGENEQFF
DNA: TGCAGTGCTAGTGGGAGACTAGCGGGAGAGAATGAGCAGTTCTTC
J: TRBJ2-1
D: TRBD2
size: few
V: TRBV20-1

CDR3: CASSPDPGTVQETQYF
DNA: TGTGCCAGCAGTCCAGACCCGGGGACGGTGCAAGAGACCCAGTACTTC
J: TRBJ2-5
D: -
size: many
V: TRBV27

CDR3: CSALTGRGPELNQPQHF
DNA: TGCAGTGCTCTGACAGGACGCGGGCCCGAGCTGAATCAGCCCCAGCATTTT
J: TRBJ1-5
D: -
size: many
V: TRBV20-1

CDR3: CASSGDQYKNEQFF
DNA: TGTGCCAGCAGCGGGGACCAATATAAGAATGAGCAGTTCTTC
J: TRBJ2-1
D: -
size: -
V: TRBV28

CDR3: CASSDGQGAGELFF
DNA: TGTGCCAGCAGTGACGGACAGGGGGCCGGGGAGCTGTTTTTT
J: TRBJ2-2
D: TRBD1
size: few
V: TRBV6-4

CDR3: CASSSRGPSEQYF
DNA: TGTGCCAGCAGTTCGAGGGGCCCGAGCGAGCAGTACTTC
J: TRBJ2-7
D: -
size: few
V: TRBV12-3/TRBV12-4

CDR3: CASSELGSNYGYTF
DNA: TGTGCCAGCAGTGAATTGGGGAGTAACTATGGCTACACCTTC
J: TRBJ1-2
D: -
size: many
V: TRBV6-1

CDR3: CASSFRTGGGEQYF
DNA: TGTGCCAGCAGCTTCCGGACAGGGGGGGGCGAGCAGTACTTC
J: TRBJ2-7
D: TRBD1
size: -
V: TRBV7-8

CDR3: CASPGPIYNEQFF
DNA: TGTGCCAGCCCTGGACCCATCTACAATGAGCAGTTCTTC
J: TRBJ2-1
D: -
size: medium-sized
V: TRBV6-1

CDR3: CASSYRQANYGYTF
DNA: TGTGCCAGCAGCTATCGACAGGCTAACTATGGCTACACCTTC
J: TRBJ1-2
D: -
size: -
V: TRBV28

CDR3: CASSFLPGSGGGEQFF
DNA: TGTGCCAGCAGCTTCCTCCCGGGTAGCGGGGGGGGAGAGCAGTTCTTC
J: TRBJ2-1
D: TRBD2
size: many
V: TRBV7-9

CDR3: CASSLLPEEQFF
DNA: TGCGCCAGCAGCCTCCTCCCCGAGGAGCAGTTCTTC
J: TRBJ2-1
D: -
size: few
V: TRBV5-1

CDR3: CASSPPRNSPLHF
DNA: TGTGCCAGCAGCCCCCCAAGGAATTCACCCCTCCACTTT
J: TRBJ1-6
D: -
size: many
V: TRBV5-5

CDR3: CASSLTGSYEQYF
DNA: TGCGCCAGCAGCCTAACCGGCTCCTACGAGCAGTACTTC
J: TRBJ2-7
D: -
size: -
V: TRBV4-1

CDR3: CSARDYRDRLLRSSYNSPLHF
DNA: TGCAGTGCTAGAGATTACCGGGACAGGCTGCTTCGGAGCTCCTATAATTCACCCCTCCACTTT
J: TRBJ1-6
D: TRBD1
size: few
V: TRBV20-1

CDR3: CASSDGPANTGELFF
DNA: TGTGCCAGCAGCGACGGCCCCGCGAACACCGGGGAGCTGTTTTTT
J: TRBJ2-2
D: -
size: medium-sized
V: TRBV2

CDR3: CSAKSGGAKTEQYF
DNA: TGCAGTGCTAAAAGCGGGGGGGCTAAGACCGAGCAGTACTTC
J: TRBJ2-7
D: TRBD2
size: many
V: TRBV20-1

CDR3: CASSFTGITDTQYF
DNA: TGTGCCAGCAGTTTCACTGGGATCACAGATACGCAGTATTTT
J: TRBJ2-3
D: -
size: -
V: TRBV28

CDR3: CASSESWALQETQYF
DNA: TGCGCCAGCAGTGAGTCTTGGGCCTTACAAGAGACCCAGTACTTC
J: TRBJ2-5
D: -
size: -
V: TRBV10-2

CDR3: CASSKAGGQETQYF
DNA: TGTGCCAGCAGCAAAGCGGGGGGGCAGGAGACCCAGTACTTC
J: TRBJ2-5
D: TRBD2
size: -
V: TRBV4-2

CDR3: CASSDWGNTEAFF
DNA: TGTGCCAGCAGTGATTGGGGGAACACTGAAGCTTTCTTT
J: TRBJ1-1
D: -
size: few
V: TRBV6-1

CDR3: CASSRVPTSVETQYF
DNA: TGTGCCAGCAGCCGCGTACCGACTAGTGTGGAGACCCAGTACTTC
J: TRBJ2-5
D: -
size: many
V: TRBV7-2

CDR3: CASSLFGNTDTQYF
DNA: TGTGCCAGCAGTTTGTTTGGGAACACAGATACGCAGTATTTT
J: TRBJ2-3
D: -
size: many
V: TRBV12-3/TRBV12-4

CDR3: CASSVAVTSGGAVDEQFF
DNA: TGTGCCAGCAGCGTCGCCGTGACTAGCGGGGGGGCTGTGGATGAGCAGTTCTTC
J: TRBJ2-1
D: TRBD2
size: -
V: TRBV9

CDR3: CASSQGEQGIGSYEQYF
DNA: TGTGCCAGCAGCCAGGGTGAACAGGGGATTGGTTCCTACGAGCAGTACTTC
J: TRBJ2-7
D: TRBD1
size: many
V: TRBV3-1

CDR3: CASSPQGLANQPQHF
DNA: TGTGCCAGCAGTCCACAGGGATTAGCAAATCAGCCCCAGCATTTT
J: TRBJ1-5
D: -
size: few
V: TRBV28